This T cell receptor (beta chain) emerged from a study of control samples from healthy donors and cancer patients. The CDR3 loop spans 15 amino acids. V lost 1 base, J lost 1 base, and 9 bases lay in between. CDR1 and CDR2 (germline): SSHAT, FNYEAQ (reference sequence). Only in-frame clones appear in the TCRdb table, and some are missing; sequencing was by immunoSEQ multiplex PCR. The sample carries about 150,000 clones, roughly 94% recorded once. The source material was PBMCs. This chain connects TRBV7-7 to TRBJ2-3; no firm D call. This receptor was taken from a man aged 60 to 69 with colorectal cancer. The CDR3 DNA reads TGTGCCAGCAGCTTAGGCAGGTGGCGCACAGATACGCAGTATTTT. Its translation is CASSLGRWRTDTQYF.